The clone carrying this T cell receptor (beta chain) came up many times. Its antigen is unknown. This sample was included in a study of CD8 T cells in ankylosing spondylitis. The study's findings and limits: Matched ankylosing spondylitis synovial fluid reportedly contained a significantly enriched population of disease-linked clones. Some of the motif variants had earlier been found in reactive arthritis patients' fluid and blood. Ankylosing spondylitis blood seemed to carry a telltale TCR beta motif made of about 8 highly homologous variants.

Libraries for TCR beta were made by quantitative 5'-RACE with molecular barcodes. TCRdb passed the 5' RACE reads through MiXCR, listing each CDR3 protein once. Of about 130,000 distinct CDR3 sequences in the sample, around 15% were seen once. The CDR3 consists of 15 residues. Unmatched junction bases numbered 2, after V lost 5 bases and J lost 4 bases. This chain connects TRBV12-3 or TRBV12-4 to TRBJ2-2; 12 bases line up with TRBD2. This TCR was sampled from a female donor with ankylosing spondylitis or in good health (not recorded which). Specimen: blood, either unsorted or a sorted T cell fraction (not recorded which). This CDR3 reads CASSPSGGGTGELFF. The CDR3, as DNA: TGTGCCAGCAGTCCTAGCGGGGGGGGCACCGGGGAGCTGTTTTTT.